The 28 T cell receptor beta chains given below trace back to one sample, sequenced in a study of blood T cell repertoires in COVID-19. Assay: immunoSEQ multiplex PCR; the TCRdb copy retains only in-frame clones and omits some. The profile shows approximately 300,000 clones, around 86% of them singletons. The sequencing input was PBMCs or T cells enriched from blood (not recorded which). The source is a woman in her late teens or twenties who had recovered from COVID-19.

This chain links TRBV7-9 with TRBJ1-2, with D uncertain. The CDR3 totals 14 residues. Trimming pared 4 bases from V and 7 bases from J, leaving 16 bases between. Germline lookup yields CDR1 SEHNR and CDR2 FQNEAQ (reference sequence). The CDR3, as DNA: TGTGCCAGCAGCTCACCCAGTGTATTGTTTGGCTACACCTTC. Its translation: CASSSPSVLFGYTF.

The V and J genes are TRBV6-5 and TRBJ1-5; D is uncertain. CDR1 is MNHEY, CDR2 SVGAGI, per germline. The CDR3 has 15 residues. Trimming left V 2 bases short and J 3 bases short, with 11 bases between. The CDR3: CASSYARGSNQPQHF. The CDR3 coding sequence is TGTGCCAGCAGTTACGCGCGGGGTTCCAATCAGCCCCAGCATTTT.

This chain links TRBV2 with TRBJ1-2, with TRBD1 identical over 10 bases. Germline CDR1 is SNHLY and CDR2 is FYNNEI. The CDR3 is 15 residues long. The V segment lost 3 bases and the J segment 2 bases; nucleotides outside the gene matches: 3. Here the CDR3 DNA reads TGTGCCAGCAGTGATAGGGGACAGGGGAACTATGGCTACACCTTC. It codes for CASSDRGQGNYGYTF.

The chain links TRBV15 to TRBJ1-3; D possibly corresponds to TRBD1 (6 bases). This CDR3 contains 17 residues. Between the trimmed V and J ends, which lost 4 bases and 0 bases, there was a span of 16 bases. CDR1 is LNHNV, CDR2 YYDKDF, per germline (reference sequence). DNA for the CDR3: TGTGCCACCAGCAAAGACACAGGGTCGAGCTCTGGAAACACCATATATTTT. Translated, it gives CATSKDTGSSSGNTIYF.

V and J are TRBV28 and TRBJ1-2; the D is unclear. The ends were cut back, 8 bases at V and 6 bases at J, with 28 bases in the middle. CDR3 length equals 17 residues. Germline V gene sequence: CDR1 MDHEN, CDR2 SYDVKM. The CDR3 loop is CASDYQSTPPASDGYTF. The CDR3 DNA reads TGTGCCAGCGACTATCAAAGTACCCCCCCCGCTTCGGATGGCTACACCTTC.

The V call is TRBV15, the J call TRBJ1-5; D remains unclear. CDR3 length equals 14 residues. Trimming took 0 bases from V and 4 from J, leaving 7 bases between them. Germline lookup yields CDR1 LNHNV and CDR2 YYDKDF (reference sequence). The CDR3 spells CATSRDPHNQPQHF. Here the CDR3 DNA reads TGTGCCACCAGCAGAGACCCCCATAATCAGCCCCAGCATTTT. Supplemented by reference TRBV15 and TRBJ1-5, the full variable domain reads DAMVIQNPRYQVTQFGKPVTLSCSQTLNHNVMYWYQQKSSQAPKLLFHYYDKDFNNEADTPDNFQSRRPNTSFCFLDIRSPGLGDTAMYLCATSRDPHNQPQHFGDGTRLSIL.

The chain combines TRBV6-1 with TRBJ2-3, with 13 nucleotides matching TRBD2. CDR1 and CDR2 (germline): MNHNS, SASEGT. CDR3 length: 16 residues. Trimming at V came to 3 bases and at J to 3 bases, leaving 3 bases not matched to a gene. The CDR3 bases are TGTGCCAGCAGTGAGACTAGCGGGGGGCGTACAGATACGCAGTATTTT. Protein sequence: CASSETSGGRTDTQYF.

This chain uses TRBV6-5 with TRBJ1-3; 9 bases are shared with TRBD1. The V gene end was trimmed by 6 bases and the J gene end by 8 bases; junction bases not matched to a gene: 8. CDR3 length: 14 residues. The germline V gene has CDR1 MNHEY and CDR2 SVGAGI. CDR3 bases: TGTGCCAGCAGGGACAGGGGAGTGGCGGACACCATATATTTT. Translating gives CASRDRGVADTIYF.

The chain couples TRBV6-5 to TRBJ2-7, with 7 bases matching TRBD1. CDR3 length equals 15 residues. Trimming cost V 0 bases and J 5 bases; bases outside gene matches: 7. CDR1 is MNHEY, CDR2 SVGAGI, per germline. CDR3 DNA sequence: TGTGCCAGCAGTTACTCGACAGGGAACCTGAACGAGCAGTACTTC. Translation: CASSYSTGNLNEQYF.

This clone was seen once. The rearrangement uses TRBV29-1 and TRBJ2-7, with 12 bases identical to TRBD1. This CDR3 contains 13 residues. Germline V gene lookup returns CDR1 SQVTM and CDR2 ANQGSEA. The ends lost 6 bases at V and 5 bases at J; junction bases unmatched: 5. DNA for the CDR3: TGCAGCGTGGTGGGGACAGGGGGCGACGAGCAGTACTTC. Translating gives CSVVGTGGDEQYF.

This clone was recorded many times. V gene TRBV9 combines with J gene TRBJ2-2; 8 bases align to TRBD2. V shed 2 bases and J 6 bases; nucleotides not matched to a gene: 24. The CDR3 has 21 amino acids. Germline V gene data show CDR1 as SGDLS and CDR2 as YYNGEE. CDR3 loop: CASSVRPDNLRPGTSSGELFF. In nucleotides, the CDR3 is TGTGCCAGCAGCGTCCGTCCGGATAACCTGAGGCCCGGGACTAGTTCCGGGGAGCTGTTTTTT.

The chain joins TRBV15 to TRBJ2-1; D is undetermined. CDR3 length equals 14 residues. Germline assignment: CDR1 LNHNV and CDR2 YYDKDF (reference sequence). V lost 0 bases to trimming and J lost 4 bases, with 7 bases between them. The CDR3 sequence: CATSRDLAYNEQFF. The CDR3 coding sequence is TGTGCCACCAGCAGAGATCTGGCTTACAATGAGCAGTTCTTC.

The V gene is TRBV18, the J gene TRBJ2-1; possibly TRBD2 for D (6 bases). There are 17 residues in the CDR3. The V gene lost 3 bases and the J gene lost 5 bases, with 20 bases spanning the gap. Germline V CDR1 and CDR2: KGHSH, LQKENI. In DNA form, the CDR3 reads TGTGCCAGCTCACCGCCCGTCGGGAGCCCACCAAACAATGAGCAGTTCTTC. This codes for CASSPPVGSPPNNEQFF.

This chain joins TRBV30 and TRBJ1-2; 9 bases are shared with TRBD1. Trimming took 5 bases from V and 6 from J; bases not matched to a gene: 4. CDR1 is GTSNPN and CDR2 is SVGIG in the germline V gene (reference sequence). There are 12 residues in the CDR3. The CDR3 loop reads CAWARDRDGYTF. CDR3 coding DNA: TGTGCCTGGGCCAGGGACAGGGATGGCTACACCTTC.

In regard to this clone: One junction end disagrees with the germline gene, perhaps due to a read error. V and J are TRBV6-2 or TRBV6-3 and TRBJ2-7; D perhaps matches TRBD1 (5 bases). The germline gives CDR1 MNHEY, CDR2 SVGEGT. This CDR3 spans 12 amino acids. This CDR3 is CASSPGRVRQIF. As DNA, the CDR3 is TGTGCCAGCAGTCCGGGCCGAGTAAGACAGATATTC.

The CDR3: CASRPDRAYQPQHF. Here the CDR3 DNA reads TGTGCCAGCCGTCCGGACAGGGCCTATCAGCCCCAGCATTTT. The chain links TRBV28 to TRBJ1-5; 8 bases fit TRBD1. CDR3 size: 14 residues. Germline V gives CDR1 MDHEN, CDR2 SYDVKM. The V segment lost 8 bases and the J segment 5 bases; nucleotides outside the gene matches: 8.

This sequence joins TRBV19 and TRBJ2-7; 10 bases fit TRBD1. CDR1 LNHDA and CDR2 SQIVND come from the germline V gene (reference sequence). V was pared by 3 bases and J by 5 bases, with 13 bases of the junction left unmatched. This CDR3 is built from 17 residues. The CDR3 sequence is CASSMLLRDRGQHEQYF. The CDR3 coding sequence is TGTGCCAGTAGTATGCTGTTGCGGGACAGGGGACAGCACGAGCAGTACTTC. Filled out from reference TRBV19 and TRBJ2-7, the complete variable domain reads DGGITQSPKYLFRKEGQNVTLSCEQNLNHDAMYWYRQDPGQGLRLIYYSQIVNDFQKGDIAEGYSVSREKKESFPLTVTSAQKNPTAFYLCASSMLLRDRGQHEQYFGPGTRLTVT.

The rearrangement joins TRBV2 to TRBJ2-4; TRBD2 aligns across 8 bases. From germline, CDR1 is SNHLY and CDR2 FYNNEI. This CDR3 has 17 amino acids. V shed 6 bases and J 3 bases; nucleotides not matched to a gene: 13. The CDR3 reads CASSGGGFPSDKNIQYF. CDR3 nucleotides: TGTGCCAGCAGCGGGGGGGGGTTCCCTTCAGACAAAAACATTCAGTACTTC.

The chain couples TRBV6-1 to TRBJ2-1; 9 bases match TRBD2. Germline values: CDR1 MNHNS, CDR2 SASEGT. V dropped 4 bases and J dropped 0; count of bases not matched to a gene: 4. CDR3 length: 16 residues. CDR3 DNA: TGTGCCAGCAGTGGATGGACTAGCGACTCCTACAATGAGCAGTTCTTC. This sequence encodes CASSGWTSDSYNEQFF.

This rearrangement joins TRBV5-4 to TRBJ1-4, with TRBD1 matching 7 bases. V was clipped by 1 base and J by 5 bases; unmatched bases: 5. The CDR3 runs 15 residues. Per the germline V gene, CDR1 is SGHNT and CDR2 is YYREEE (reference sequence). The CDR3 DNA follows: TGTGCCAGCAGCTTGATGGGACAGCAAAATGAAAAACTGTTTTTT. Its protein is CASSLMGQQNEKLFF.

This clone was observed a handful of times. The V and J genes are TRBV4-2 and TRBJ1-5, with 8 bases identical to TRBD1. J was trimmed by 6 bases and V by 3 bases; bases with no gene match: 7. Germline CDR1 reads LGHNA; CDR2 reads YNFKEQ. The CDR3 loop spans 15 amino acids. CDR3 DNA sequence: TGTGCCAGCAGCCACAACCGGGACAGGAGTCAGCCCCAGCATTTT. It specifies CASSHNRDRSQPQHF.

The rearrangement joins TRBV13 to TRBJ1-2; 12 bases map to TRBD1. The germline gives CDR1 PRHDT, CDR2 FYEKMQ (reference sequence). This CDR3 comprises 15 residues. V lost 5 bases and J lost 4; bases outside the gene matches: 5. In DNA form, the CDR3 reads TGTGCCAGCAGCCCCGGGACAGGGGGCTTCTATGGCTACACCTTC. Protein sequence: CASSPGTGGFYGYTF.

The V and J genes are TRBV4-1 and TRBJ2-1; 12 bases match TRBD2. Trimming removed 4 bases from V and 5 bases from J; junction bases left unmatched: 3. CDR3 length: 15 amino acids. In germline, CDR1 is MGHRA, CDR2 YSYEKL. The CDR3 coding sequence is TGCGCCAGCAGCCCCAGGACTAGCGGGAACAATGAGCAGTTCTTC. Protein product: CASSPRTSGNNEQFF.

The chain joins TRBV10-3 to TRBJ1-6; D uncertain. The CDR3 contains 13 residues. From germline, CDR1 is ENHRY and CDR2 SYGVKD. The germline V and J ends were trimmed by 3 bases and 9 bases, with 9 bases remaining between them. The CDR3 coding sequence is TGTGCCATCAGTGACTCTAGCTTTTCACCCCTCCACTTT. It yields the protein CAISDSSFSPLHF.

This chain joins TRBV27 and TRBJ1-6; unclear D gene. CDR1 and CDR2 from the germline V gene are MNHEY and SMNVEV (reference sequence). CDR3 length: 14 residues. Between the trimmed V and J ends, which lost 5 bases and 7 bases, there was a span of 12 bases. The CDR3 region is CASSDGMINSPLHF. DNA of the CDR3: TGTGCCAGCAGTGACGGGATGATCAATTCACCCCTCCACTTT.

Only one count was recorded for this clone. The CDR3 nucleotides read TGTGCCAGCAGTTGGGGGCCTGGGCCCTACGAGCAGTACTTC. Residues: CASSWGPGPYEQYF. The chain uses TRBV28 and TRBJ2-7; weak D call: TRBD1 (6 bases). V was clipped by 4 bases and J by 2 bases, with 12 bases between them. The CDR3 loop spans 14 amino acids. CDR1 is MDHEN, CDR2 SYDVKM, per germline.

The genes are TRBV11-2 and TRBJ2-7, with a tentative D call TRBD1 (6 bases). CDR1 and CDR2 from the germline V gene are SGHAT and FQNNGV. The CDR3 consists of 15 residues. Trimming took 2 bases from V and 0 from J, leaving 11 bases between them. Written as DNA, the CDR3 is TGTGCCAGCAGCTTATGGACAGAGAGCTCCTACGAGCAGTACTTC. Encoded protein: CASSLWTESSYEQYF.

V gene TRBV4-3 combines with J gene TRBJ1-2, with TRBD1 matching 10 bases. V lost 4 bases and J lost 4; bases outside the gene matches: 6. CDR3 size: 15 residues. Germline V CDR1 and CDR2: LGHNA, YSLEER. The CDR3 DNA reads TGCGCCAGCAGCCCCTCCGGGACAGGGGTCTATGGCTACACCTTC. It specifies CASSPSGTGVYGYTF.